Sequencing of this T cell receptor (beta chain) was carried out in a study of blood T cell repertoires in COVID-19. In germline, CDR1 is KGHSH, CDR2 LQKENI. V was shortened by 3 bases and J by 1 base, with 12 bases between the two germline ends. This CDR3 has 15 residues. Profiling relied on immunoSEQ multiplex PCR, and the TCRdb table lists in-frame clones only, not all of them. The sample carries about 190,000 clones, roughly 80% recorded once. Sequenced: PBMCs or T cells enriched from blood (not recorded which). This receptor was taken from a woman in her 30s who had recovered from COVID-19. The chain combines TRBV18 with TRBJ1-1; D may be TRBD1 (6 bases). CDR3 amino acids: CASSPVKGENTEAFF. As DNA, the CDR3 is TGTGCCAGCTCACCCGTAAAGGGGGAGAACACTGAAGCTTTCTTT. The whole variable domain, remainder taken from reference TRBV18 and TRBJ1-1, is NAGVMQNPRHLVRRRGQEARLRCSPMKGHSHVYWYRQLPEEGLKFMVYLQKENIIDESGMPKERFSAEFPKEGPSILRIQQVVRGDSAAYFCASSPVKGENTEAFFGQGTRLTVV.